Each of the 19 T cell receptor beta chains below was sequenced from the same sample in a study of blood T cell repertoires in COVID-19. Clones were sequenced by immunoSEQ multiplex PCR, and TCRdb holds only the in-frame ones, with some missing. This table holds fewer than 250,000 clones, around four fifths found once. Sequenced input: peripheral blood. The receptors were gathered from a woman aged 45-60 years with acute or convalescent COVID-19.

This sequence joins TRBV11-2 and TRBJ2-3, with TRBD2 as a possible D gene (5 bases). This CDR3 comprises 15 residues. Trimming stripped 4 bases from V and 1 base from J, with 12 bases between. Germline CDR1 and CDR2: SGHAT and FQNNGV. CDR3: CASSSPAGGTDTQYF. The CDR3 DNA is TGTGCCAGCAGCTCGCCTGCGGGTGGCACAGATACGCAGTATTTT. The variable domain in full, with the rest retrieved from reference TRBV11-2 and TRBJ2-3, is EAGVAQSPRYKIIEKRQSVAFWCNPISGHATLYWYQQILGQGPKLLIQFQNNGVVDDSQLPKDRFSAERLKGVDSTLKIQPAKLEDSAVYLCASSSPAGGTDTQYFGPGTRLTVL.

The chain is built from TRBV9 and TRBJ2-3, with 7 bases aligning to TRBD2. Trimming took 0 bases from V and 4 from J; bases not matched to a gene: 8. Germline-derived CDR1 and CDR2 are SGDLS and YYNGEE. CDR3 length: 16 residues. The CDR3 region is CASSVDGGRVADTQYF. The CDR3 DNA follows: TGTGCCAGCAGCGTAGATGGCGGGAGAGTGGCAGATACGCAGTATTTT.

The chain employs TRBV11-3 and TRBJ2-5, with TRBD1 identical over 8 bases. In germline, CDR1 is SGHNT, CDR2 YENEEA. The CDR3 consists of 16 residues. Unmatched junction bases numbered 9, after V lost 5 bases and J lost 1 base. DNA for the CDR3: TGTGCCAGCAGCCGAGGTCAGGGGGCCTCCCAAGAGACCCAGTACTTC. Translated, it gives CASSRGQGASQETQYF.

V usage is TRBV5-1 and J usage is TRBJ1-5; 9 bases map to TRBD1. The germline V gene encodes CDR1 SGHRS and CDR2 YFSETQ. Losses at the gene ends were 0 bases for V and 2 bases for J; bases not matched to a gene: 3. The CDR3 extends over 16 amino acids. This CDR3 is CASSLGDREGNQPQHF. The CDR3 DNA sequence: TGCGCCAGCAGCTTGGGGGACAGGGAGGGCAATCAGCCCCAGCATTTT.

This clone is a singleton in its sample. V and J are TRBV15 and TRBJ1-1, with 9 bases matching TRBD1. This CDR3 comprises 18 residues. Germline V gene lookup returns CDR1 LNHNV and CDR2 YYDKDF (reference sequence). Unmatched junction bases numbered 12, after V lost 1 base and J lost 3 bases. The CDR3 nucleotides read TGTGCCACCAGCAGAGCCCGGTGGACAGGGGCCTGGGACACTGAAGCTTTCTTT. Translated: CATSRARWTGAWDTEAFF.

The gene calls are TRBV28 and TRBJ2-5; 7 nucleotides line up with TRBD2. This CDR3 is 12 amino acids long. From germline, CDR1 is MDHEN and CDR2 SYDVKM. The V segment lost 3 bases and the J segment 6 bases; nucleotides outside the gene matches: 1. For the CDR3, the DNA is TGTGCCAGCAGTTTCGGGACTAAGACCCAGTACTTC. Translated, it gives CASSFGTKTQYF.

This clone has just a few counts. The rearrangement joins TRBV19 to TRBJ1-3; D is ambiguous. Per the germline V gene, CDR1 is LNHDA and CDR2 is SQIVND (reference sequence). The CDR3 covers 15 residues. Trimming took off 7 bases at V and 0 bases at J, with 13 bases between the two ends. In nucleotides, the CDR3 is TGTGCCAGTAACCGTGCACAGTCCTCTGGAAACACCATATATTTT. It encodes CASNRAQSSGNTIYF.

The chain carries TRBV19 and TRBJ2-7; D perhaps matches TRBD2 (5 bases). V lost 7 bases and J 0 bases, leaving 16 bases between the germline ends. This CDR3 has 15 amino acids. Germline V CDR1 and CDR2: LNHDA, SQIVND (reference sequence). The CDR3 sequence is CASKKGSASSYEQYF. The CDR3 bases are TGTGCCAGTAAGAAAGGTAGCGCGAGCTCCTACGAGCAGTACTTC.

The chain joins TRBV10-3 to TRBJ2-1, with TRBD1 as a possible D gene (6 bases). The CDR3 loop spans 12 amino acids. V lost 5 bases and J lost 11, with 13 bases in between. From germline, CDR1 is ENHRY and CDR2 SYGVKD. The CDR3 region has the DNA TGTGCCATCAGTTTACAGGGTAGTAAGCAGTTCTTC. Its protein is CAISLQGSKQFF.

This clone occurred a few times. This chain links TRBV27 with TRBJ1-1, with D perhaps matching TRBD1 (5 bases). V lost 5 bases and J 3 bases, leaving 16 bases between the germline ends. The germline gives CDR1 MNHEY, CDR2 SMNVEV (reference sequence). The CDR3 loop spans 15 amino acids. The DNA for the CDR3 is TGTGCCAGCAGTGTCAGGACATATTATCACACTGAAGCTTTCTTT. It is translated as CASSVRTYYHTEAFF.

This clone was detected only once. J is TRBJ1-6 and V is TRBV18, with unresolved D. This CDR3 contains 12 residues. Looked up from germline, CDR1 is KGHSH and CDR2 is LQKENI. As DNA, the CDR3 is TGTGCACCCCAAGTAGGGAGGTTGGCCTTCCACTTT. It is translated as CAPQVGRLAFHF.

V and J are TRBV7-9 and TRBJ1-3; D ambiguous. The CDR3 extends over 18 amino acids. From germline, CDR1 is SEHNR and CDR2 FQNEAQ (reference sequence). With 5 bases removed from V and 5 bases from J, the gap between germline ends came to 25 bases. This chain's CDR3 is CASSLLRPAPRVRNTIYF. The CDR3 coding sequence is TGTGCCAGCAGCCTCCTCCGCCCCGCCCCGAGAGTTAGAAACACCATATATTTT.

V and J are TRBV2 and TRBJ1-5, with 9 bases aligning to TRBD1. After removal of 6 bases from V and 0 bases from J, the junction contained 3 bases not matched to a gene. Germline CDR1 and CDR2: SNHLY and FYNNEI. CDR3 length: 15 residues. CDR3 in amino acids: CASRDRGNSNQPQHF. Written as DNA, the CDR3 is TGTGCCAGCAGAGACAGGGGGAATAGCAATCAGCCCCAGCATTTT.

This sequence joins TRBV29-1 and TRBJ2-3; D may be TRBD2 (6 bases). Germline V lookup: CDR1 SQVTM, CDR2 ANQGSEA. The CDR3 length is 17 residues. V lost 0 bases, J lost 1 base, and 17 bases lay in between. The CDR3 DNA sequence: TGCAGCGTTGAAGATCTAGCGCTAAAGTTGGGCACAGATACGCAGTATTTT. Its protein product is CSVEDLALKLGTDTQYF.

Concerning this clone itself: A junction end diverges from the germline sequence, so it may reflect a read error. The chain couples TRBV24-1 to TRBJ2-1; 7 positions agree with TRBD1. The CDR3 spans 18 residues. Germline V gene lookup returns CDR1 KGHDR and CDR2 SFDVKD. The CDR3 region is CVTSDPDRNHPSYNEQFF. CDR3 nucleotides: TGTGTCACCAGTGACCCGGACAGGAACCACCCTTCATACAATGAGCAGTTCTTC.

V gene TRBV27 combines with J gene TRBJ1-6; weak D call: TRBD1 (5 bases). The V end lost 3 bases, the J end lost 7 bases, and 16 bases lay between the germline ends. The germline V gene has CDR1 MNHEY and CDR2 SMNVEV (reference sequence). The CDR3 extends over 16 amino acids. The chain's CDR3 is CASSFVQGLRNSPLHF. Written as DNA, the CDR3 is TGTGCCAGCAGTTTTGTCCAGGGACTGAGGAATTCACCCCTCCACTTT.

This clone came up once. The rearrangement joins TRBV2 to TRBJ2-2; 8 bases agree with TRBD1. Germline V gene lookup returns CDR1 SNHLY and CDR2 FYNNEI. This CDR3 spans 14 amino acids. V lost 3 bases and J lost 6; bases outside the gene matches: 3. The CDR3 spells CASSEDRDPGELFF. The DNA for the CDR3 is TGTGCCAGCAGTGAGGACAGGGACCCCGGGGAGCTGTTTTTT.

The chain combines TRBV10-3 with TRBJ2-7; TRBD2 is a possible D gene (6 bases). The V end lost 6 bases, the J end lost 12 bases, and 21 bases lay between the germline ends. The CDR3 is made up of 13 amino acids. Germline V gives CDR1 ENHRY, CDR2 SYGVKD. The CDR3 spells CAIRGGAGRSGYF. DNA of the CDR3: TGTGCCATCAGGGGGGGTGCGGGACGATCAGGGTACTTC.

This clone was observed a few times. The J gene is TRBJ2-7, the V gene TRBV2; TRBD2 might be the D (5 bases). The germline V gene encodes CDR1 SNHLY and CDR2 FYNNEI. This CDR3 is built from 19 residues. V lost 4 bases and J 4 bases, leaving 29 bases between the germline ends. For the CDR3, the DNA is TGTGCCAGCAGTGTTCTGGGTGGGCCGGGATTCCAAACTCAATACGAGCAGTACTTC. Amino acids: CASSVLGGPGFQTQYEQYF. Looking up the rest from reference TRBV2 and TRBJ2-7 gives the full variable domain: EPEVTQTPSHQVTQMGQEVILRCVPISNHLYFYWYRQILGQKVEFLVSFYNNEISEKSEIFDDQFSVERPDGSNFTLKIRSTKLEDSAMYFCASSVLGGPGFQTQYEQYFGPGTRLTVT.